A selection of T cell receptor beta chains follows, all from one sample in a study of breast tumors, draining lymph nodes, adjacent tissues. In TCRdb, the multiplex PCR reads were re-called with MiXCR into one record per CDR3 protein. The table lists 270,000 or so distinct CDR3 sequences, around 31% of them singletons. Material for sequencing was axillary lymph node tissue. These receptors originate from a female donor with breast cancer. Some clones in this sample may be carry-over from other donors' samples. CDR3s include the opening cysteine and the closing phenylalanine or tryptophan. Each record gives: J gene, V gene, clone size, D gene, CDR3 protein, CDR3 DNA. D genes are given only for firm matches. Clone size is shown for a subset of rows, as once, few, many or a class of expanded clone.

J gene: TRBJ2-1; V gene: TRBV28; clone size: -; D gene: -; CDR3 protein: CASRYSLDSYNEQFF; CDR3 DNA: TGTGCCAGCAGATATAGTTTGGACAGCTACAATGAGCAGTTCTTC
J gene: TRBJ1-2; V gene: TRBV6-5; clone size: -; D gene: -; CDR3 protein: CAISHSVIGGSTIGYTF; CDR3 DNA: TGTGCCATCAGTCACTCTGTAATAGGTGGTAGTACTATTGGCTACACCTTC
J gene: TRBJ2-7; V gene: TRBV18; clone size: -; D gene: TRBD1; CDR3 protein: CASSPIKGAEQYF; CDR3 DNA: TGTGCCAGCTCGCCCATTAAGGGGGCCGAGCAGTACTTC
J gene: TRBJ2-2; V gene: TRBV6-5; clone size: -; D gene: -; CDR3 protein: CASNSGFMNTGELFF; CDR3 DNA: TGTGCCAGCAACTCAGGTTTTATGAACACCGGGGAGCTGTTTTTT
J gene: TRBJ1-5; V gene: TRBV6-4; clone size: once; D gene: -; CDR3 protein: CASKGDGETQHF; CDR3 DNA: TGTGCCAGCAAGGGGGATGGAGAGACCCAGCATTTT
J gene: TRBJ1-5; V gene: TRBV20-1; clone size: many; D gene: -; CDR3 protein: CSARGPSGGPQHF; CDR3 DNA: TGCAGTGCTAGGGGGCCCTCCGGGGGGCCCCAGCATTTT
J gene: TRBJ1-2; V gene: TRBV5-8; clone size: many; D gene: TRBD1; CDR3 protein: CASSDRQGEINGYTF; CDR3 DNA: TGTGCCAGCAGCGACCGACAGGGGGAGATAAATGGCTACACCTTC
J gene: TRBJ2-5; V gene: TRBV18; clone size: -; D gene: TRBD1; CDR3 protein: CASSRDRGGETQYF; CDR3 DNA: TGTGCCAGCTCCCGGGACAGGGGAGGGGAGACCCAGTACTTC
J gene: TRBJ1-1; V gene: TRBV6-5; clone size: -; D gene: TRBD1; CDR3 protein: CASSTGTGVGDTEAFF; CDR3 DNA: TGTGCCAGCAGTACCGGGACAGGGGTAGGGGACACTGAAGCTTTCTTT
J gene: TRBJ2-1; V gene: TRBV19; clone size: many; D gene: TRBD2; CDR3 protein: CASNGGTWSSYNEQFF; CDR3 DNA: TGTGCCAGTAACGGGGGGACCTGGAGCTCCTACAATGAGCAGTTCTTC
J gene: TRBJ2-2; V gene: TRBV2; clone size: few; D gene: -; CDR3 protein: CASSSGSLGELFF; CDR3 DNA: TGTGCCAGCAGTTCGGGGTCTCTCGGGGAGCTGTTTTTT
J gene: TRBJ2-5; V gene: TRBV12-3/TRBV12-4; clone size: many; D gene: -; CDR3 protein: CASRMRRQETQYF; CDR3 DNA: TGTGCCAGCAGAATGCGGCGGCAAGAGACCCAGTACTTC
J gene: TRBJ2-7; V gene: TRBV3-1; clone size: -; D gene: -; CDR3 protein: CASSQGGVGRSYEQYF; CDR3 DNA: TGTGCCAGCAGCCAAGGAGGGGTTGGCAGGTCCTACGAGCAGTACTTC
J gene: TRBJ2-7; V gene: TRBV28; clone size: -; D gene: -; CDR3 protein: CASSSRRVHEQYF; CDR3 DNA: TGTGCCAGCAGTTCCAGGAGGGTCCACGAGCAGTACTTC
J gene: TRBJ2-1; V gene: TRBV27; clone size: few; D gene: -; CDR3 protein: CASSPGLSLGEQFF; CDR3 DNA: TGTGCCAGCAGCCCAGGACTTTCCCTTGGTGAGCAGTTCTTC
J gene: TRBJ2-5; V gene: TRBV24-1; clone size: -; D gene: TRBD1; CDR3 protein: CAPLTGVQETQYF; CDR3 DNA: TGTGCTCCCCTGACAGGGGTCCAAGAGACCCAGTACTTC
J gene: TRBJ2-5; V gene: TRBV29-1; clone size: many; D gene: -; CDR3 protein: CSAEPDYPHQTQYF; CDR3 DNA: TGCAGCGCTGAGCCCGACTATCCCCATCAGACCCAGTACTTC
J gene: TRBJ2-7; V gene: TRBV11-2; clone size: many; D gene: TRBD2; CDR3 protein: CASSLRGGHNYEQYF; CDR3 DNA: TGTGCCAGCAGCTTACGGGGGGGGCACAACTACGAGCAGTACTTC
J gene: TRBJ1-5; V gene: TRBV7-2; clone size: many; D gene: TRBD1; CDR3 protein: CASSLVGQGISNQPQHF; CDR3 DNA: TGTGCCAGCAGCTTAGTGGGACAGGGAATAAGCAATCAGCCCCAGCATTTT
J gene: TRBJ2-5; V gene: TRBV5-1; clone size: few; D gene: TRBD1; CDR3 protein: CASSLGQGREETQYF; CDR3 DNA: TGCGCCAGCAGCTTAGGACAGGGGAGGGAAGAGACCCAGTACTTC
J gene: TRBJ2-7; V gene: TRBV20-1; clone size: many; D gene: TRBD2; CDR3 protein: CSARIAGLFEQYF; CDR3 DNA: TGCAGTGCTAGAATAGCGGGACTATTCGAGCAGTACTTC
J gene: TRBJ2-3; V gene: TRBV7-9; clone size: many; D gene: TRBD2; CDR3 protein: CASSRTSGVLSTDTQYF; CDR3 DNA: TGTGCCAGCAGCCGGACTAGCGGGGTTCTTAGCACAGATACGCAGTATTTT
J gene: TRBJ2-1; V gene: TRBV24-1; clone size: many; D gene: TRBD1; CDR3 protein: CATSEQTGRSYNEQFF; CDR3 DNA: TGTGCCACCAGTGAACAGACAGGGCGCTCCTACAATGAGCAGTTCTTC
J gene: TRBJ2-7; V gene: TRBV7-3; clone size: many; D gene: -; CDR3 protein: CASNRDFSSYEQYF; CDR3 DNA: TGTGCCAGCAACCGGGACTTCAGCTCCTACGAGCAGTACTTC
J gene: TRBJ2-7; V gene: TRBV20-1; clone size: -; D gene: -; CDR3 protein: CSATHRLSHTEQYF; CDR3 DNA: TGCAGTGCTACCCATCGCCTGAGCCACACCGAGCAGTACTTC
J gene: TRBJ2-1; V gene: TRBV19; clone size: -; D gene: TRBD2; CDR3 protein: CASSILAGAGNEQFF; CDR3 DNA: TGTGCCAGTAGTATACTAGCGGGAGCGGGCAATGAGCAGTTCTTC
J gene: TRBJ2-1; V gene: TRBV7-2; clone size: many; D gene: TRBD2; CDR3 protein: CASSLAGAGIVQFF; CDR3 DNA: TGTGCCAGCAGCTTAGCGGGAGCGGGAATAGTGCAGTTCTTC
J gene: TRBJ2-2; V gene: TRBV11-2; clone size: many; D gene: -; CDR3 protein: CASSAHYSGELFF; CDR3 DNA: TGTGCCAGCAGCGCACATTATTCCGGGGAGCTGTTTTTT
J gene: TRBJ1-5; V gene: TRBV6-2/TRBV6-3; clone size: -; D gene: -; CDR3 protein: CASSYSVQYQPQHF; CDR3 DNA: TGTGCCAGCAGTTACTCGGTGCAGTATCAGCCCCAGCATTTT
J gene: TRBJ2-7; V gene: TRBV18; clone size: -; D gene: -; CDR3 protein: CASSRGAGAYEQYF; CDR3 DNA: TGTGCCAGCTCACGGGGGGCAGGGGCCTACGAGCAGTACTTC
J gene: TRBJ1-4; V gene: TRBV12-3/TRBV12-4; clone size: -; D gene: -; CDR3 protein: CASRPGTSGSDEKLFF; CDR3 DNA: TGTGCCAGCAGACCAGGGACTAGCGGGAGTGATGAAAAACTGTTTTTT
J gene: TRBJ2-5; V gene: TRBV29-1; clone size: many; D gene: -; CDR3 protein: CSVSEGGAQYF; CDR3 DNA: TGCAGCGTTTCGGAGGGGGGGGCCCAGTACTTC
J gene: TRBJ2-7; V gene: TRBV18; clone size: once; D gene: -; CDR3 protein: CASSVASDYEQYF; CDR3 DNA: TGTGCCAGCTCAGTCGCTAGCGACTACGAGCAGTACTTC
J gene: TRBJ2-5; V gene: TRBV5-8; clone size: many; D gene: TRBD2; CDR3 protein: CASSLEAGVETQYF; CDR3 DNA: TGTGCCAGCAGCTTGGAAGCGGGAGTAGAGACCCAGTACTTC
J gene: TRBJ1-2; V gene: TRBV6-6; clone size: many; D gene: -; CDR3 protein: CASSQLENYGYTF; CDR3 DNA: TGTGCCAGCAGCCAATTGGAGAACTATGGCTACACCTTC
J gene: TRBJ2-7; V gene: TRBV20-1; clone size: -; D gene: -; CDR3 protein: CSARSSGGYEQYF; CDR3 DNA: TGCAGTGCTAGGTCGTCCGGGGGCTACGAGCAGTACTTC
J gene: TRBJ1-2; V gene: TRBV6-5; clone size: many; D gene: -; CDR3 protein: CASSYDSNYGYTF; CDR3 DNA: TGTGCCAGCAGTTACGACAGTAACTATGGCTACACCTTC
J gene: TRBJ2-1; V gene: TRBV12-3/TRBV12-4; clone size: few; D gene: TRBD1; CDR3 protein: CASKPRDRAYNEQFF; CDR3 DNA: TGTGCCAGCAAACCCCGGGACAGGGCCTACAATGAGCAGTTCTTC
J gene: TRBJ2-7; V gene: TRBV7-8; clone size: many; D gene: -; CDR3 protein: CASSLIPPRNSPYEQYF; CDR3 DNA: TGTGCCAGCAGCTTAATCCCTCCACGGAACTCCCCCTACGAGCAGTACTTC